This is a list of T cell receptor beta chains from one sample in a study of cytomegalovirus exposure and HLA in healthy donors. This table comes from immunoSEQ multiplex PCR, and its TCRdb copy is limited to in-frame clones, with some not included. The data contain about 150,000 clones, around 84% of them singletons. The sequenced sample consisted of PBMCs. These receptors all stem from a human donor in good health. CDR3s include the opening cysteine and the closing phenylalanine or tryptophan. A D gene is named only where the DNA matches it firmly. A row's size may be missing; if present it is once, few, many or a size class.

j_call d_call clone_size v_call cdr3_nt cdr3_aa
TRBJ2-1 TRBD2 . TRBV7-9 TGTGCCAGCAGCCCAGGGACTAGCGGGGGGGCTGGGCAGTTCTTC CASSPGTSGGAGQFF
TRBJ1-5 TRBD1 . TRBV5-8 TGTGCCAGCAGCTATGGGACAGGGGGAGCTGAAAATCAGCCCCAGCATTTT CASSYGTGGAENQPQHF
TRBJ2-2 TRBD2 . TRBV7-9 TGTGCCAGCAGCTGGGGGGGAGATACCGGGGAGCTGTTTTTT CASSWGGDTGELFF
TRBJ2-1 . . TRBV27 TGTGCCAGCAGTTTACGTGTCAGTCAATTAGGTGGGAGCGGCAATGAGCAGTTCTTC CASSLRVSQLGGSGNEQFF
TRBJ2-2 . . TRBV7-2 TGTGCCAGCAGCACACGCAGGACTAGGGGGAATACGAACACCGGGGAGCTGTTTTTT CASSTRRTRGNTNTGELFF
TRBJ2-1 . . TRBV4-1 TGCGCCAGCAGTCGACGGAGCAGCGATGAGCAGTTCTTC CASSRRSSDEQFF
TRBJ2-3 TRBD1 . TRBV4-3 TGCGCCAGCAGCCAAGTCAGGACAGGGGTAGATACGCAGTATTTT CASSQVRTGVDTQYF
TRBJ1-5 TRBD1 . TRBV10-2 TGCGCCAGCAGTGGGGACAGCAATAGCAATCAGCCCCAGCATTTT CASSGDSNSNQPQHF
TRBJ1-2 TRBD1 . TRBV28 TGTGCCAGCAGTTGGCAGGGGGAAATCAACTATGGCTACACCTTC CASSWQGEINYGYTF
TRBJ2-3 TRBD1 few TRBV4-1 TGCGCCAGCAGCCAAGAGTTATCCAGGGGGCAAGATACGCAGTATTTT CASSQELSRGQDTQYF
TRBJ2-7 . . TRBV5-6 TGTGCCAGCAGCTTCCAGGCTGCCTACGAGCAGTACTTC CASSFQAAYEQYF
TRBJ1-1 TRBD1 . TRBV7-9 TGTGCCAGCAGCTTCGAACAGGGGATCACTGAAGCTTTCTTT CASSFEQGITEAFF
TRBJ2-5 TRBD1 . TRBV2 TGTGCCAGCAGTCCACGGACAGGTACCATCCAAGAGACCCAGTACTTC CASSPRTGTIQETQYF
TRBJ1-4 . . TRBV15 TGTGCCACCAGCAGAGATCTCGGTGGGGGAGGGGAAAAACTGTTTTTT CATSRDLGGGGEKLFF
TRBJ1-2 . . TRBV15 TGTGCCACCAGCAGAGATCAGGAGGGGAACTATGGCTACACCTTC CATSRDQEGNYGYTF
TRBJ1-6 . . TRBV5-1 TGCGCCAGCAGCTTGGAGACAGCGAATGGCTCACCCCTCCACTTT CASSLETANGSPLHF
TRBJ2-3 . . TRBV29-1 TGCAGCGTTGAAGATCGATCGGTGTCAGATACGCAGTATTTT CSVEDRSVSDTQYF
TRBJ2-7 TRBD1 . TRBV27 TGTGCCAGCAGTGGGGGACAGACGACCCCCTACGAGCAGTACTTC CASSGGQTTPYEQYF
TRBJ1-1 . . TRBV4-1 TGCGCCAGCAGCCAATTGGGGCAGAACACTGAAGCTTTCTTT CASSQLGQNTEAFF
TRBJ2-6 . . TRBV7-9 TGTGCCAGCAGCTTAGACCAGGGAACAATAAACGGGGCCAACGTCCTGACTTTC CASSLDQGTINGANVLTF
TRBJ2-3 . . TRBV5-1 TGCGCCAGCAGCCCGAGTGGGGGGGCACCAGATACGCAGTATTTT CASSPSGGAPDTQYF
TRBJ1-2 TRBD1 . TRBV27 TGTGCCAGCAGCTTCCCAGGGGGTGGCTACACCTTC CASSFPGGGYTF
TRBJ1-4 . . TRBV19 TGTGCCAGTAGAGCAGGGTTTGAAAAACTGTTTTTT CASRAGFEKLFF
TRBJ1-1 . once TRBV2 TGTGCCAGCAGATATCGGACTGGGAACACTGAAGCTTTCTTT CASRYRTGNTEAFF
TRBJ1-2 TRBD1 . TRBV5-6 TGTGCCAGCAGCTTGGTGGCAGGGGGAGGCTACACCTTC CASSLVAGGGYTF
TRBJ1-2 . . TRBV28 TGTGCCAGCAGTTTCTTGTTTATTGCGTTCGACAGCCCCTATGGTGGCTACACCTTC CASSFLFIAFDSPYGGYTF
TRBJ1-2 TRBD1 . TRBV5-6 TGTGCCAGCAGCGGCAGGGGGCGCGGTAACTATGGCTACACCTTC CASSGRGRGNYGYTF
TRBJ2-2 TRBD1 . TRBV7-2 TGTGCCAGCAGCTTAGGACAGGGGCGGACCGGGGAGCTGTTTTTT CASSLGQGRTGELFF
TRBJ1-1 . . TRBV20-1 TGCAGTGCTCCAGGGGACACTGAAGCTTTCTTT CSAPGDTEAFF
TRBJ2-7 . . TRBV6-5 TGTGCCAGCAGTTACCGGGACTCGGGGTCCTACGAGCAGTACTTC CASSYRDSGSYEQYF